Below, 30 T cell receptor beta chains from the same sample are listed, as sequenced in a study of CD8 T cells in ankylosing spondylitis. TCRdb itself ran the 5' RACE reads through MiXCR, one entry per CDR3 protein. The sample yields about 420,000 distinct CDR3 sequences, 20% to 25% seen once. These receptors lack a known antigen. Findings and limits, study-wide: Ankylosing spondylitis blood appeared to be characterized by a TCR beta motif of 7 to 9 highly homologous variants.

The sample taken for sequencing was blood, either unsorted or a sorted T cell fraction (not recorded which). The receptors derive from a male donor with ankylosing spondylitis.

The sample holds one count of this clonotype. This chain joins TRBV20-1 and TRBJ2-1, with 9 bases aligning to TRBD1. Trimming at V came to 5 bases and at J to 6 bases, leaving 11 bases not matched to a gene. This CDR3 has 15 amino acids. Germline CDR1 is DFQATT and CDR2 is SNEGSKA (reference sequence). CDR3 in DNA: TGCAGTGCTTGCATTCCGGGACAGGGCCTCAATGAGCAGTTCTTC. Translated, it gives CSACIPGQGLNEQFF.

The rearrangement joins TRBV2 to TRBJ2-2; D may correspond to TRBD1 or TRBD2 (7 bases each). The V end lost 10 bases, the J end lost 3 bases, and 15 bases lay between the germline ends. This CDR3 has 14 amino acids. From germline, CDR1 is SNHLY and CDR2 FYNNEI. CDR3 sequence (DNA): TGTGCCACAGGGAGGGGGCGCCACACCGGGGAGCTGTTTTTT. Amino acid sequence: CATGRGRHTGELFF.

This clonotype was counted a few times. J is TRBJ2-7 and V is TRBV6-2 or TRBV6-3, with D possibly TRBD2 on 6 matching bases. Looked up from germline, CDR1 is MNHEY and CDR2 is SVGEGT. The CDR3 consists of 13 residues. With 8 bases removed from V and 4 bases from J, the gap between germline ends came to 15 bases. This CDR3 is CASGASGRYEQYF. The CDR3, as DNA: TGTGCCAGCGGAGCGAGCGGGCGGTACGAGCAGTACTTC.

As DNA, the CDR3 is TGTGCCAGCTCACCCCTGGACAGTGGAAAGTACTTC. Translated: CASSPLDSGKYF. The genes are TRBV18 and TRBJ2-7; possible D gene TRBD1, 6 bases. The CDR3 has 12 amino acids. V was trimmed by 3 bases and J by 11 bases, leaving 14 bases between them. Germline loops: CDR1 KGHSH, CDR2 LQKENI. The whole variable domain, remainder taken from reference TRBV18 and TRBJ2-7, is NAGVMQNPRHLVRRRGQEARLRCSPMKGHSHVYWYRQLPEEGLKFMVYLQKENIIDESGMPKERFSAEFPKEGPSILRIQQVVRGDSAAYFCASSPLDSGKYFGPGTRLTVT.

The V call is TRBV6-2 or TRBV6-3, the J call TRBJ2-1; tentatively, D is TRBD1 or TRBD2 (5 bases each). In germline, CDR1 is MNHEY, CDR2 SVGEGT. V was cut by 2 bases and J by 2 bases, with 10 bases left in between. CDR3 length equals 15 residues. The CDR3 sequence is CASSYGTPAYNEQFF. CDR3 nucleotide sequence: TGTGCCAGCAGTTACGGGACCCCCGCCTACAATGAGCAGTTCTTC.

This sequence joins TRBV20-1 and TRBJ1-1, with 8 bases aligning to TRBD1. Germline CDR1 reads DFQATT; CDR2 reads SNEGSKA (reference sequence). With V trimmed by 7 bases and J by 3 bases, 7 bases remained unmatched. This CDR3 region has 13 residues. CDR3 in amino acids: CSVRQGRHTEAFF. The CDR3 DNA reads as TGCAGTGTTCGACAGGGGAGGCACACTGAAGCTTTCTTT.

V gene TRBV6-1 combines with J gene TRBJ1-2, with D unclear. V lost 2 bases, J lost 6 bases, and 10 bases lay in between. CDR3 size: 13 residues. Germline V gives CDR1 MNHNS, CDR2 SASEGT. CDR3 DNA sequence: TGTGCCAGCAGTGAACTCCCAGGTGATGGCTACACCTTC. Translation gives CASSELPGDGYTF.

This clonotype was counted a few times. The chain uses TRBV20-1 and TRBJ2-5; D is possibly TRBD1 (5 bases). Trimming took off 0 bases at V and 4 bases at J, with 12 bases between the two ends. Germline CDR1 reads DFQATT; CDR2 reads SNEGSKA (reference sequence). The CDR3 loop spans 14 amino acids. The CDR3 sequence is CSARDVRAVETQYF. In DNA form, the CDR3 reads TGCAGTGCTAGAGATGTCAGGGCGGTAGAGACCCAGTACTTC.

This clonotype came up a few times. V gene TRBV2 combines with J gene TRBJ2-1; D is unclear. The CDR3 has 14 amino acids. Trimming stripped 4 bases from V and 3 bases from J, with 10 bases between. CDR1 is SNHLY, CDR2 FYNNEI, per germline. Written as DNA, the CDR3 is TGTGCCAGCAGTGTCAGTCACAGCTACAATGAGCAGTTCTTC. Amino acids: CASSVSHSYNEQFF.

This clonotype has a count of ten or more. The genes are TRBV7-2 and TRBJ2-1, with 7 nucleotides matching TRBD1. CDR1 is SGHTA, CDR2 FQGNSA, per germline. CDR3 length equals 14 residues. J gave up 4 bases and V 5 bases, and 5 bases lay outside the gene matches. CDR3: CASSVDRDYNEQFF. CDR3 DNA sequence: TGTGCCAGCAGCGTCGACAGGGATTACAATGAGCAGTTCTTC.

The sample holds a few counts of this clonotype. The chain has TRBV11-2 and TRBJ1-2, with 11 positions matching TRBD1. The V gene's germline CDR1 is SGHAT and CDR2 FQNNGV. This CDR3 region has 15 residues. Trimming at V came to 1 base and at J to 5 bases, leaving 3 bases not matched to a gene. CDR3 DNA: TGTGCCAGCAGCTTAGGGGGACAGGGGGGATATGGCTACACCTTC. Encoded protein: CASSLGGQGGYGYTF.

This rearrangement joins TRBV12-3 or TRBV12-4 to TRBJ1-2; maybe TRBD1 (5 bases). The CDR3 is 14 amino acids. V was shortened by 2 bases and J by 4 bases, with 11 bases between the two germline ends. The CDR3 here is CASSLSGGSYGYTF. As DNA, the CDR3 is TGTGCCAGCAGTTTATCGGGGGGAAGCTATGGCTACACCTTC.

The gene calls are TRBV7-3 and TRBJ1-6; D possibly corresponds to TRBD1 (6 bases). The germline V gene encodes CDR1 SGHTA and CDR2 FQGTGA. The length of the CDR3 is 14 residues. Between the trimmed V and J ends, which lost 6 bases and 7 bases, there was a span of 13 bases. CDR3 residues: CASSRAQGNSPLHF. The CDR3 DNA follows: TGTGCCAGCAGTCGCGCACAGGGAAATTCACCCCTCCACTTT.

This clonotype appeared a few times. The rearrangement joins TRBV6-6 to TRBJ1-4; tentatively, D is TRBD1 (5 bases). The V gene lost 11 bases and the J gene lost 8 bases, with 18 bases spanning the gap. From germline, CDR1 is MNHNY and CDR2 SVGAGI (reference sequence). The length of the CDR3 is 13 residues. CDR3 sequence reads: CAGRGGEREKLFF. CDR3 nucleotide sequence: TGTGCCGGGCGAGGAGGGGAGAGGGAAAAACTGTTTTTT.

The chain joins TRBV7-2 to TRBJ1-1; D perhaps matches TRBD1 (6 bases). The V gene lost 2 bases and the J gene lost 12 bases, with 22 bases spanning the gap. The length of the CDR3 is 15 residues. Germline V gene sequence: CDR1 SGHTA, CDR2 FQGNSA. The CDR3 nucleotides read TGTGCCAGCAGCTTAAGAGACAGGCTTGTTCAGTCGTCTTTCTTT. Translated, it gives CASSLRDRLVQSSFF. The full variable domain, in which reference TRBV7-2 and TRBJ1-1 provide the parts outside the CDR3, is GAGVSQSPSNKVTEKGKDVELRCDPISGHTALYWYRQSLGQGLEFLIYFQGNSAPDKSGLPSDRFSAERTGGSVSTLTIQRTQQEDSAVYLCASSLRDRLVQSSFFGQGTRLTVV.

At least ten counts were recorded for this clonotype. The gene calls are TRBV15 and TRBJ2-2; the D is unclear. This CDR3 contains 16 residues. The V gene's germline CDR1 is LNHNV and CDR2 YYDKDF (reference sequence). Trimming pared 0 bases from V and 3 bases from J, leaving 11 bases between. The CDR3 bases are TGTGCCACCAGCAGAGATAACGGTCTTGACACCGGGGAGCTGTTTTTT. Translating it yields CATSRDNGLDTGELFF.

This clonotype has more than one count but fewer than ten. The chain uses TRBV4-2 and TRBJ2-5, with TRBD1 as a possible D gene (6 bases). The CDR3 is 17 residues long. V dropped 0 bases and J dropped 1 base, with 15 bases sitting between them. CDR1 and CDR2 (germline): LGHNA, YNFKEQ. The CDR3 reads CASSQEPPTGIQETQYF. The CDR3 coding sequence is TGTGCCAGCAGCCAAGAGCCTCCAACAGGGATCCAAGAGACCCAGTACTTC.

This clonotype was observed at least ten times. J is TRBJ2-1 and V is TRBV12-3 or TRBV12-4; D call uncertain. This CDR3 is 15 amino acids long. Trimming stripped 6 bases from V and 8 bases from J, with 20 bases between. CDR3 nucleotide sequence: TGTGCCAGCAGCCCCCCCCCTGAGTATAACGATGAGCAGTTCTTC. It specifies CASSPPPEYNDEQFF.

The V call is TRBV7-9, the J call TRBJ1-2; TRBD1 agrees at 8 bases. After removal of 1 base from V and 7 bases from J, the junction contained 2 bases not matched to a gene. CDR3 length equals 13 residues. Looked up from germline, CDR1 is SEHNR and CDR2 is FQNEAQ (reference sequence). Here the CDR3 DNA reads TGTGCCAGCAGCTTAGGGGACAGGCTTGGCTACACCTTC. This codes for CASSLGDRLGYTF.

This clonotype was observed a few times. J is TRBJ2-1 and V is TRBV5-8, with 9 bases that match TRBD1. Losses at the gene ends were 1 base for V and 8 bases for J; bases not matched to a gene: 7. From germline, CDR1 is SGHTS and CDR2 YDEGEE. The CDR3 spans 15 residues. The CDR3 protein is CASSLLGQGSDEQFF. CDR3 coding DNA: TGTGCCAGCAGCTTGCTCGGACAGGGGTCGGATGAGCAGTTCTTC.

This chain joins TRBV11-2 and TRBJ2-5; no clear D. This CDR3 is built from 13 residues. V shed 3 bases and J shed 5 bases, with 10 bases lying between them. CDR1 SGHAT and CDR2 FQNNGV come from the germline V gene. CDR3 sequence (DNA): TGTGCCAGCAGCTTCGGGTTTGGGGAGACCCAGTACTTC. Its translation is CASSFGFGETQYF.

The J gene is TRBJ2-1, the V gene TRBV20-1; TRBD2 matches 10 bases. J was trimmed by 8 bases and V by 0 bases; bases with no gene match: 7. The CDR3 is 15 amino acids. Germline V gene lookup returns CDR1 DFQATT and CDR2 SNEGSKA (reference sequence). DNA of the CDR3: TGCAGTGCTAGAGATCTCCTAGCGGGAGAACATGAGCAGTTCTTC. As protein: CSARDLLAGEHEQFF.

The rearrangement joins TRBV20-1 to TRBJ2-2; D is undetermined. CDR1 and CDR2 (germline): DFQATT, SNEGSKA (reference sequence). Trimming took 3 bases from V and 5 from J, leaving 13 bases between them. The CDR3 spans 14 residues. Here the CDR3 DNA reads TGCAGTGCTAGGGGCCCCACCGGGACCGGGGAGCTGTTTTTT. Translation: CSARGPTGTGELFF.

There are many counts of this clonotype. This chain joins TRBV7-2 and TRBJ1-5; unclear D gene. This CDR3 is 15 amino acids long. From germline, CDR1 is SGHTA and CDR2 FQGNSA. Trimming removed 0 bases from V and 4 bases from J, with 10 bases in between. The CDR3 nucleotides read TGTGCCAGCAGCTTAGCGCCGGTGGGAAATCAGCCCCAGCATTTT. Protein sequence: CASSLAPVGNQPQHF.

V usage is TRBV7-6 and J usage is TRBJ1-4, with 10 bases aligning to TRBD1. The CDR3 contains 19 residues. Looked up from germline, CDR1 is SGHVS and CDR2 is FNYEAQ. V shed 3 bases, J shed 0 bases, and the junction held 10 bases outside the gene matches. The CDR3 sequence is CASSLRGTGDIATNEKLFF. CDR3 bases: TGTGCCAGCAGCTTGCGAGGGACAGGGGACATAGCAACTAATGAAAAACTGTTTTTT.

The chain carries TRBV20-1 and TRBJ2-5; D is unresolved. CDR1 and CDR2 (germline): DFQATT, SNEGSKA (reference sequence). This CDR3 is 13 amino acids long. The V gene lost 0 bases and the J gene lost 5 bases, with 10 bases spanning the gap. For the CDR3, the DNA is TGCAGTGCTAGAGATCCCCTTAAGGAGACCCAGTACTTC. It yields the protein CSARDPLKETQYF.

The sample holds a few counts of this clonotype. The V gene is TRBV9, the J gene TRBJ1-3; D possibly corresponds to TRBD1 (5 bases). In germline, CDR1 is SGDLS, CDR2 YYNGEE. The CDR3 covers 15 residues. With 4 bases removed from V and 0 bases from J, the gap between germline ends came to 11 bases. CDR3 residues: CASSLEGSSGNTIYF. CDR3 bases: TGTGCCAGCAGCCTGGAGGGGAGCTCTGGAAACACCATATATTTT. The full variable domain, completed using reference TRBV9 and TRBJ1-3, is DSGVTQTPKHLITATGQRVTLRCSPRSGDLSVYWYQQSLDQGLQFLIQYYNGEERAKGNILERFSAQQFPDLHSELNLSSLELGDSALYFCASSLEGSSGNTIYFGEGSWLTVV.

This chain joins TRBV7-2 and TRBJ2-7; tentatively, D is TRBD1 or TRBD2 (5 bases each). The germline V and J ends were trimmed by 5 bases and 0 bases, with 14 bases remaining between them. The CDR3 has 15 residues. Per the germline V gene, CDR1 is SGHTA and CDR2 is FQGNSA. CDR3 nucleotides: TGTGCCAGCAGCGAGGGGCCAGGGCCCTCCTACGAGCAGTACTTC. This encodes CASSEGPGPSYEQYF.

Many counts were recorded for this clonotype. CDR3 coding DNA: TGCGCCAGCAGCCAAGATCGGGGACGGGACAGGGTGTTTCTCCAGTACTTC. Its protein product is CASSQDRGRDRVFLQYF. The chain recombines TRBV4-1 with TRBJ2-7; 9 bases align to TRBD1. CDR1 and CDR2 (germline): MGHRA, YSYEKL. The trim removed 0 bases at V and 10 bases at J, leaving 16 bases unmatched. The CDR3 is made up of 17 amino acids.

The chain couples TRBV5-1 to TRBJ2-7; unclear D gene. The V gene lost 0 bases and the J gene lost 8 bases, with 12 bases spanning the gap. Germline lookup yields CDR1 SGHRS and CDR2 YFSETQ. This CDR3 is built from 13 residues. The CDR3 DNA reads TGCGCCAGCAGCTTGGACAGACCCTTAAAGCAGTACTTC. The encoded protein is CASSLDRPLKQYF.